Presented here are 19 T cell receptor beta chains from one specimen sequenced in a study of cytomegalovirus exposure and HLA in healthy donors. The assay was immunoSEQ multiplex PCR, and TCRdb's table has in-frame clones only and misses some. The sample has under 250,000 clones; about nine tenths are singletons. The sample comprised PBMCs. The source is a woman between 18 and 29 years old in good health and CMV-seronegative.

This rearrangement joins TRBV10-1 to TRBJ2-1; 8 bases map to TRBD2. This CDR3 has 16 amino acids. The V segment lost 5 bases and the J segment 4 bases; nucleotides outside the gene matches: 10. CDR1 is WNHNN, CDR2 SYGVQD, per germline (reference sequence). The CDR3: CASSRSRASGYNEQFF. CDR3 nucleotides: TGCGCCAGCAGTAGAAGTCGGGCTAGCGGGTACAATGAGCAGTTCTTC.

The rearrangement uses TRBV28 and TRBJ2-7; 7 nucleotides match TRBD2. Germline trimming cut 3 bases from V and 6 bases from J; bases unmatched to any gene: 11. This CDR3 comprises 15 residues. The germline gives CDR1 MDHEN, CDR2 SYDVKM. CDR3 protein: CASSFGLGGGGEQYF. CDR3 DNA: TGTGCCAGCAGTTTTGGTCTTGGGGGGGGAGGCGAGCAGTACTTC.

The chain recombines TRBV7-6 with TRBJ2-7; TRBD1 matches 7 bases. Trimming took 5 bases from V and 6 from J; bases not matched to a gene: 4. There are 12 residues in the CDR3. Germline V gene lookup returns CDR1 SGHVS and CDR2 FNYEAQ. The DNA for the CDR3 is TGTGCCAGCAGCGCAACAGGGGTCGAGCAGTACTTC. This translates into CASSATGVEQYF.

The chain combines TRBV11-3 with TRBJ2-3, with a tentative D call TRBD2 (5 bases). From germline, CDR1 is SGHNT and CDR2 YENEEA. The CDR3 consists of 16 residues. Trimming removed 5 bases at V and 6 bases at J, with 21 bases between. The CDR3 sequence: CASSPREGASRDTQYF. CDR3 nucleotide sequence: TGTGCCAGCAGCCCCCGTGAGGGAGCCAGCAGGGATACGCAGTATTTT.

The rearrangement joins TRBV12-1 to TRBJ1-1. TRBV12-1 is shown as a pseudogene. This CDR3 is 13 amino acids long. For the CDR3, the DNA is TGTGCCAGCATCTTCGGTCTGAACACTGAAGCTTTCTTT. This encodes CASIFGLNTEAFF.

The rearrangement joins TRBV5-1 to TRBJ1-1, with TRBD1 identical over 9 bases. The length of the CDR3 is 17 residues. Germline V gene data show CDR1 as SGHRS and CDR2 as YFSETQ. J was trimmed by 0 bases and V by 7 bases; bases with no gene match: 13. The CDR3 DNA follows: TGCGCCAGCTACCGTGGGTGGGGACAGGGAATGAACACTGAAGCTTTCTTT. Its protein is CASYRGWGQGMNTEAFF.

This chain connects TRBV5-1 to TRBJ1-5; TRBD1 is a possible D gene (5 bases). Germline assignment: CDR1 SGHRS and CDR2 YFSETQ. The CDR3 has 14 amino acids. V lost 0 bases and J lost 11, with 15 bases in between. The CDR3 DNA sequence: TGCGCCAGCAGCTTGGTGGGGCGCGGTGAAGCCCAGCATTTT. Translated: CASSLVGRGEAQHF.

This clone has a single count. V usage is TRBV15 and J usage is TRBJ1-1; 9 nucleotides line up with TRBD1. CDR3 length: 14 residues. Looked up from germline, CDR1 is LNHNV and CDR2 is YYDKDF (reference sequence). The V segment lost 3 bases and the J segment 6 bases; nucleotides outside the gene matches: 5. The CDR3 region is CATSRDRGGSEAFF. The CDR3 region has the DNA TGTGCCACCAGCAGGGACAGGGGTGGTTCTGAAGCTTTCTTT.

The chain carries TRBV6-5 and TRBJ2-5; 7 bases fit TRBD1. Germline trimming cut 0 bases from V and 3 bases from J; bases unmatched to any gene: 7. The CDR3 sequence is 16 residues long. Germline CDR1 and CDR2: MNHEY and SVGAGI. CDR3 sequence (DNA): TGTGCCAGCAGTTACTCCGCAAGGGGGCGCGAAGAGACCCAGTACTTC. It codes for CASSYSARGREETQYF.

The rearrangement links TRBV7-9 to TRBJ1-2, with TRBD1 as a possible D gene (5 bases). Trimming took off 5 bases at V and 7 bases at J, with 8 bases between the two ends. The CDR3 extends over 11 amino acids. Germline lookup yields CDR1 SEHNR and CDR2 FQNEAQ (reference sequence). Written as DNA, the CDR3 is TGTGCCAGCAGCCGGGGGGTTGGCTACACCTTC. This encodes CASSRGVGYTF.

This chain uses TRBV4-1 with TRBJ2-1, with 11 bases identical to TRBD2. The V gene end was trimmed by 1 base and the J gene end by 7 bases; junction bases not matched to a gene: 3. The CDR3 is 15 amino acids. Looked up from germline, CDR1 is MGHRA and CDR2 is YSYEKL. DNA of the CDR3: TGCGCCAGCAGCCAAGTACTAGCGGGAGATAATGAGCAGTTCTTC. It yields the protein CASSQVLAGDNEQFF.

This clone was seen more than once but under ten times. The chain links TRBV10-1 to TRBJ2-7; D not resolved. CDR1 is WNHNN and CDR2 is SYGVQD in the germline V gene (reference sequence). CDR3 length equals 11 residues. V dropped 3 bases and J dropped 6 bases, with 6 bases sitting between them. The CDR3 DNA reads TGCGCCAGCAGTGATGGCCTCGAGCAGTACTTC. It specifies CASSDGLEQYF.

CDR3 in amino acids: CATSRERGTEAFF. CDR3 coding DNA: TGTGCCACCAGCAGAGAAAGGGGGACTGAAGCTTTCTTT. The chain is built from TRBV15 and TRBJ1-1; perhaps TRBD1 as D (6 bases). The CDR3 covers 13 residues. V lost 0 bases to trimming and J lost 5 bases, with 7 bases between them. Looked up from germline, CDR1 is LNHNV and CDR2 is YYDKDF (reference sequence).

In regard to this clone: An end of the junction differs from the germline gene, which may be a read error. The chain recombines TRBV27 with TRBJ1-5, with TRBD1 matching 7 bases. Germline CDR1 reads MNHEY; CDR2 reads SMNVEV (reference sequence). There are 17 residues in the CDR3. DNA of the CDR3: TGTGCCATCATAGGTGGAACAGGGGAGTCTCGCAACCAGCCCCAGCATTTT. Its protein product is CAIIGGTGESRNQPQHF.

This clone was detected only once. The chain joins TRBV19 to TRBJ2-5; TRBD1 might be the D (6 bases). CDR3 size: 17 residues. Germline V lookup: CDR1 LNHDA, CDR2 SQIVND (reference sequence). The V end was cut by 3 bases, the J end by 4 bases, with 21 bases between. The CDR3 loop is CASSIPAASRGGETQYF. As DNA, the CDR3 is TGTGCCAGTAGTATCCCCGCGGCCAGCAGAGGGGGAGAGACCCAGTACTTC.

The chain is built from TRBV18 and TRBJ2-6, with 9 bases aligning to TRBD1. The length of the CDR3 is 17 residues. V was clipped by 0 bases and J by 4 bases; unmatched bases: 4. Germline CDR1 reads KGHSH; CDR2 reads LQKENI. CDR3 amino acids: CASSPPVTGGGANVLTF. In DNA form, the CDR3 reads TGTGCCAGCTCACCACCCGTGACAGGGGGAGGGGCCAACGTCCTGACTTTC.

The gene calls are TRBV5-6 and TRBJ1-3; D gene ambiguous. Germline V CDR1 and CDR2: SGHDT, YYEEEE. V was clipped by 2 bases and J by 0 bases, with 12 bases between them. The CDR3 has 16 residues. Here the CDR3 DNA reads TGTGCCAGCAGCTTAGGCCCGGGAAGCTCTGGAAACACCATATATTTT. This gives the protein CASSLGPGSSGNTIYF. The full variable domain, rest sourced from reference TRBV5-6 and TRBJ1-3, is DAGVTQSPTHLIKTRGQQVTLRCSPKSGHDTVSWYQQALGQGPQFIFQYYEEEERQRGNFPDRFSGHQFPNYSSELNVNALLLGDSALYLCASSLGPGSSGNTIYFGEGSWLTVV.

V is TRBV9 and J is TRBJ2-2, with D possibly matching TRBD1 (5 bases). CDR3 length: 14 amino acids. Trimming cost V 0 bases and J 7 bases, with 10 bases left between them. The germline CDR1 and CDR2 sequences are SGDLS and YYNGEE. The CDR3 sequence is CASSVVQGHGELFF. The CDR3 bases are TGTGCCAGCAGCGTAGTCCAGGGCCACGGGGAGCTGTTTTTT.

The chain couples TRBV5-5 to TRBJ2-5; perhaps TRBD1 as D (6 bases). The CDR3 runs 15 residues. In germline, CDR1 is SGHKS, CDR2 YYEKEE (reference sequence). With 2 bases removed from V and 4 bases from J, the gap between germline ends came to 15 bases. The CDR3 is CASSLSDRTGETQYF. CDR3 sequence (DNA): TGTGCCAGCAGCTTATCTGACAGGACCGGAGAGACCCAGTACTTC. The full variable domain, its missing parts supplied by reference TRBV5-5 and TRBJ2-5, is DAGVTQSPTHLIKTRGQQVTLRCSPISGHKSVSWYQQVLGQGPQFIFQYYEKEERGRGNFPDRFSARQFPNYSSELNVNALLLGDSALYLCASSLSDRTGETQYFGPGTRLLVL.